The subject of this entry is one TCR beta chain. The antigen this receptor binds is unknown. HCMV-specific IgG was detected in serum with a commercial ELISA kit to determine HCMV serostatus. Peripheral blood mononuclear cells were isolated from blood by Ficoll density gradient centrifugation. Including the terminal cysteine and phenylalanine, the CDR3 comprises 12 residues. No DNA appears here. Per the germline V gene (reference sequence), PRHDT is the CDR1 and FYEKMQ is the CDR2. The data are from a study of T cells expressing NK-cell markers (dated by TCRdb to the early 2020s). Regarding the complete study: Fewer than ten donors provided sorted CD3+CD56+NKG2C+, CD3+CD56+NKG2C- and CD3+CD56-NKG2C+ T-cell subsets, whose TCR beta-chain repertoires were profiled. Among the eight sequenced donors, only one was HCMV-seronegative, while the other seven were HCMV-seropositive. All eight donors whose samples were sequenced were randomly selected healthy volunteers, three of them men and five women. Illumina HiSeq 2000/2500, MiSeq or NextSeq was used to sequence libraries as 2 x 150 bp reads.

This sample was sequenced with an Illumina HiSeq 2000. The TCR beta cDNA libraries were made using 5'RACE template switching, a step that added both a universal primer site and unique molecular identifiers. cDNA synthesis was primed from the TCR beta constant segment, followed by two successive PCR amplification steps. From the authors' description of their analysis: Reads were demultiplexed and grouped by UMI with MIGEC, and clonotypes were assembled and quantified with MiTCR. To exclude erroneous sequences, any TCR cDNA sequence not supported by at least two reads was discarded. The tcR package was used for downstream repertoire analysis, and clonotypes were matched across fractions by CDR3 nucleotide sequence plus V segment. VDJmatch was used to annotate antigen specificity against VDJdb, with one amino acid substitution in CDR3 allowed. The reads were reprocessed in TCRdb, with one entry per CDR3 protein sequence and no accompanying DNA. None of the V and J calls come from the authors' own analysis; TCRdb made them. For this sample, the table gives roughly 180,000 distinct CDR3 sequences. Of the sample, about 18% falls within the top ten clones.

Broad study findings and their caveats: It remained unclear whether the expanded NKG2C-expressing T cell clones were specific for HCMV antigens. Those dominant clonotypes were again the most abundant among CD3+CD56-NKG2C+ cells in a handful of donors, at roughly 28.3-65%. For several donors, the dominant CD3+CD56+NKG2C+ clonotypes were among the top 10 CD8+ clonotypes and accounted for roughly 1.0-8% of CD8+ T cells.

This chain is built from TRBV13 and TRBJ1-1; TCRdb names TRBD1, which stays unverified in the absence of DNA. The source is a woman between 18 and 70 years old in good health. What was sequenced was blood T cells: a sorted CD56 or NKG2C T cell subset, CD4+ or CD8+ T cells, or bulk PBMC T cells (not recorded which). This receptor carries the CDR3 CASSHRDREAFF.